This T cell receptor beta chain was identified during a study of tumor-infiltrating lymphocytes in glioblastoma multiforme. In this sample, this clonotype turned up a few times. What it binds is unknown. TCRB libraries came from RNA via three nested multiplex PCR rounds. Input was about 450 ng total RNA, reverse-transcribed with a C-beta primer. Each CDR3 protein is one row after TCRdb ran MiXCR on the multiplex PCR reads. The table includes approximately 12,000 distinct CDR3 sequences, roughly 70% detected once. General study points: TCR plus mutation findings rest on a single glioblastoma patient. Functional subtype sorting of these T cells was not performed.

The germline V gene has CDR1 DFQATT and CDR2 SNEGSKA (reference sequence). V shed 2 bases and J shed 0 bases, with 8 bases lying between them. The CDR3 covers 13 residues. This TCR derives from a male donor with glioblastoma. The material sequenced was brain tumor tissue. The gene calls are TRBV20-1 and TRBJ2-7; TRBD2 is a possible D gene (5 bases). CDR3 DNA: TGCAGTGCTAGAAGGACTGACTCCTACGAGCAGTACTTC. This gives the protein CSARRTDSYEQYF.